These 6 T cell receptor beta chains came from one sample sequenced in a study of T cell responses to AZD1222 COVID-19 vaccine. The assay was immunoSEQ multiplex PCR, and TCRdb's table has in-frame clones only and misses some. The sample has approximately 100,000 clones; approximately 89% are singletons. The sample here was peripheral blood, taken on day 0 of AZD1222 vaccination. Receptors were obtained from an adult in good health.

This clone was found once. The chain has TRBV4-1 and TRBJ2-3; D is undetermined. Germline lookup yields CDR1 MGHRA and CDR2 YSYEKL. This CDR3 is 15 amino acids long. With 1 base removed from V and 0 bases from J, the gap between germline ends came to 8 bases. CDR3 nucleotide sequence: TGCGCCAGCAGCCAAGTAAGTGACAGCACAGATACGCAGTATTTT. It yields the protein CASSQVSDSTDTQYF.

The chain joins TRBV6-2 or TRBV6-3 to TRBJ1-2; D gene uncertain. The V end lost 5 bases, the J end lost 0 bases, and 7 bases lay between the germline ends. The CDR3 runs to 13 residues. Germline assignment: CDR1 MNHEY and CDR2 SVGEGT. The CDR3 reads CASSHLANYGYTF. The CDR3 DNA is TGTGCCAGCAGTCACCTGGCTAACTATGGCTACACCTTC.

This chain connects TRBV6-5 to TRBJ1-5; no clear D gene. This CDR3 spans 15 amino acids. Per germline, CDR1 MNHEY and CDR2 SVGAGI. V was trimmed by 0 bases and J by 4 bases, leaving 10 bases between them. CDR3 amino acids: CASSYSRSINQPQHF. For the CDR3, the DNA is TGTGCCAGCAGTTACTCGAGGAGCATTAATCAGCCCCAGCATTTT.

The chain is built from TRBV3-1 (or the pseudogene TRBV3-2) and TRBJ1-5; D unresolved. Germline V CDR1 and CDR2: LGHDT, YNNKEL (reference sequence). With 3 bases removed from V and 11 bases from J, the gap between germline ends came to 17 bases. The CDR3 runs 14 residues. CDR3 sequence: CASSHEAPLKSQHF. In nucleotides, the CDR3 is TGTGCCAGCAGCCATGAGGCGCCCCTAAAGTCCCAGCATTTT.

The chain has TRBV28 and TRBJ1-1; D is perhaps TRBD1 (5 bases). Germline V gene sequence: CDR1 MDHEN, CDR2 SYDVKM. The ends were cut back, 6 bases at V and 10 bases at J, with 18 bases in the middle. The CDR3 extends over 13 amino acids. CDR3 residues: CASRTGTQSGAFF. The DNA of the CDR3 is TGTGCCAGCAGGACCGGGACTCAAAGCGGAGCTTTCTTT. Looking up the rest from reference TRBV28 and TRBJ1-1 gives the full variable domain: DVKVTQSSRYLVKRTGEKVFLECVQDMDHENMFWYRQDPGLGLRLIYFSYDVKMKEKGDIPEGYSVSREKKERFSLILESASTNQTSMYLCASRTGTQSGAFFGQGTRLTVV.

This sequence joins TRBV5-4 and TRBJ1-2; 8 bases align to TRBD1. V shed 4 bases, J shed 1 base, and the junction held 18 bases outside the gene matches. This CDR3 is built from 19 residues. Germline V gene data show CDR1 as SGHNT and CDR2 as YYREEE (reference sequence). The CDR3 sequence: CASSPQRGQGALRNYGYTF. The CDR3 DNA follows: TGTGCCAGCAGCCCCCAGCGGGGGCAGGGGGCTCTCCGTAACTATGGCTACACCTTC.